The clone carrying this T cell receptor beta chain showed up just once. Its antigen is not known. All donors were healthy HIV-negative adults lacking recent acute infections or vaccinations. The entry originates in a study of shared clonotypes between healthy human individuals. Study in general: In total, the donors were a couple of women and a few men aged 18 to 49. Three plates were used per donor for CD4 naive, three for CD4 memory, two for CD8 naive and one for CD8 memory. Notes on the study in general: There were few donors, and this limited the genetic and exposure-history diversity represented.

The germline V gene encodes CDR1 MDHEN and CDR2 SYDVKM. CDR3 length: 15 residues. V shed 5 bases and J 3 bases; nucleotides not matched to a gene: 8. The method was immunoSEQ multiplex PCR; TCRdb's version includes in-frame clones alone and lacks a portion of them. The profile shows approximately 2,000,000 clones, around 92% of them singletons. The source material was naive CD4+ T cells from PBMCs. The subset denotes: CD45RA+ positively selected. The rearrangement joins TRBV28 to TRBJ1-2; TRBD1 matches 8 bases. The sequence was collected from a man between 18 and 35 years old in good health. Some clones in this sample may be carry-over from other donors' samples. CDR3 residues: CASSITGGDYYGYTF. The CDR3 DNA reads as TGTGCCAGCAGTATTACAGGGGGAGACTACTATGGCTACACCTTC.